One sample yielded the 3 T cell receptor beta chains listed below, sequenced in a study of regulatory T cells in long-lasting Graves disease. Time point meaning: persistent/refractory GD, antithyroid drugs over 5 years with positive TRAb. RNA from PBMCs was the source of the TCR library. The TCR beta library used iRepertoire HTBI primers with Arm-PCR amplification of CDR3. TCRdb re-called the multiplex PCR reads with MiXCR, one entry per CDR3 protein. The sample shows roughly 360,000 distinct CDR3 sequences, roughly 25% of them seen only once. Sequencing used peripheral blood mononuclear cells (PBMCs), obtained when the disease was refractory, from a patient treated with antithyroid drugs. These receptors all stem from a woman in her forties with Graves disease.

With regard to this clonotype: With a far larger clone one base away, a read error is the likely cause. The gene calls are TRBV14 and TRBJ2-1; D is perhaps TRBD1 (6 bases). V lost 0 bases and J lost 13, with 10 bases in between. Per the germline V gene, CDR1 is SGHDN and CDR2 is FVKESK. CDR3 length: 12 amino acids. CDR3 amino acids: CASSQDGTTQFF. The CDR3 DNA follows: TGTGCCAGCAGCCAAGATGGGACAACACAGTTCTTC.

There are a few counts of this clonotype. The J gene is TRBJ2-7, the V gene TRBV6-1; D might be TRBD2 (5 bases). Germline loops: CDR1 MNHNS, CDR2 SASEGT. Deletions cut 6 bases from V and 4 bases from J, with 13 bases between. The CDR3 extends over 13 amino acids. This CDR3 reads CASSQSSTYEQYF. CDR3 nucleotides: TGTGCCAGCAGCCAGTCTAGCACTTACGAGCAGTACTTC.

This clonotype has a count of ten or more. This chain links TRBV28 with TRBJ1-1; D gene uncertain. CDR1 is MDHEN, CDR2 SYDVKM, per germline. The V end lost 6 bases, the J end lost 9 bases, and 17 bases lay between the germline ends. The CDR3 length is 13 residues. Written as DNA, the CDR3 is TGTGCCAGCAGCTCTACCGCGCTCCCCCAAGCTTTCTTT. As protein: CASSSTALPQAFF.